Shown below are 30 T cell receptor beta chains from a single sample sequenced in a study of HIV-infected patients and healthy controls. All unsorted peripheral T cells were captured because whole blood was used without fractionation. cDNA was made from approximately 500 ng RNA using alpha and beta constant primers. Separate chain-specific third strand synthesis with multiplexing indices produced the alpha and beta libraries. TCRdb analysed the 5' RACE reads with MiXCR anew, one entry per CDR3 protein. The repertoire holds 350 to 550 distinct CDR3 sequences, with around 53% as singletons. The sample consisted of blood, taken before antiretroviral therapy. All receptors come from an adult with HIV infection.

Turning to this clonotype: With the library built for alpha chains, this beta chain is off target and its frequency is not meaningful. The chain recombines TRBV28 with TRBJ1-5; possible D gene TRBD1, 5 bases. Trimming stripped 6 bases from V and 3 bases from J, with 12 bases between. CDR1 MDHEN and CDR2 SYDVKM come from the germline V gene. CDR3 length: 14 residues. The CDR3, as DNA: TGTGCCAGCAGCCCAGACGGGGCCAATCAGCCCCAGCATTTT. Its translation is CASSPDGANQPQHF. Using reference TRBV28 and TRBJ1-5 for the parts outside the CDR3, the full variable domain is DVKVTQSSRYLVKRTGEKVFLECVQDMDHENMFWYRQDPGLGLRLIYFSYDVKMKEKGDIPEGYSVSREKKERFSLILESASTNQTSMYLCASSPDGANQPQHFGDGTRLSIL.

As concerns this clonotype: This beta chain appears as a stray read in a library generated for alpha chains; its size is not informative. The chain joins TRBV10-3 to TRBJ2-5; 10 bases map to TRBD2. After removal of 2 bases from V and 5 bases from J, the junction contained 5 bases not matched to a gene. Germline loops: CDR1 ENHRY, CDR2 SYGVKD. The CDR3 loop spans 15 amino acids. CDR3: CAISEPSGSPETQYF. CDR3 in DNA: TGTGCCATCAGTGAGCCTAGCGGGAGTCCCGAGACCCAGTACTTC.

About this clonotype: With the library built for alpha chains, this beta chain is off target and its frequency is not meaningful. The CDR3 coding sequence is TGCGCCAGCAGCTTGGGGCAGGTAGGAGAGTTCTTC. Its translation: CASSLGQVGEFF. This chain connects TRBV5-1 to TRBJ2-1; no clear D. V was shortened by 0 bases and J by 14 bases, with 12 bases between the two germline ends. From germline, CDR1 is SGHRS and CDR2 YFSETQ. This CDR3 is built from 12 residues. The full variable domain, completed using reference TRBV5-1 and TRBJ2-1, is KAGVTQTPRYLIKTRGQQVTLSCSPISGHRSVSWYQQTPGQGLQFLFEYFSETQRNKGNFPGRFSGRQFSNSRSEMNVSTLELGDSALYLCASSLGQVGEFFGPGTRLTVL.

Concerning this clonotype itself: The size of this beta chain means little, since it is a stray read in a library made for alpha chains. The J gene is TRBJ1-5, the V gene TRBV28; a possible D gene is TRBD1 (6 bases). The CDR3 is made up of 15 amino acids. V was shortened by 5 bases and J by 4 bases, with 15 bases between the two germline ends. Germline values: CDR1 MDHEN, CDR2 SYDVKM. In nucleotides, the CDR3 is TGTGCCAGCAGTACAGAAACAGGGATTAATCAGCCCCAGCATTTT. It specifies CASSTETGINQPQHF.

As regards this clonotype: This beta chain lies outside the target of a library built for alpha chains; its clone size means little. J is TRBJ2-3 and V is TRBV5-5, with D possibly TRBD1 on 6 matching bases. Per the germline V gene, CDR1 is SGHKS and CDR2 is YYEKEE (reference sequence). The CDR3 runs to 18 residues. Trimming took off 4 bases at V and 1 base at J, with 22 bases between the two ends. CDR3 sequence (DNA): TGTGCCAGCAGCCCAAACGGGCTGGGGGCGGTGGGCACAGATACGCAGTATTTT. Residues: CASSPNGLGAVGTDTQYF.

Details on this clonotype: This beta chain turned up in a library designed for alpha chains; as an off-target read, its abundance says little. This sequence joins TRBV29-1 and TRBJ2-3, with D unclear. Germline lookup yields CDR1 SQVTM and CDR2 ANQGSEA. This CDR3 is built from 12 residues. V lost 7 bases, J lost 0 bases, and 8 bases lay in between. CDR3 sequence: CSATYSTDTQYF. CDR3 DNA: TGCAGCGCCACATACAGCACAGATACGCAGTATTTT.

This clonotype qualifies as large. Being off target in a library aimed at alpha chains, this beta chain has a size of little meaning. This chain connects TRBV7-9 to TRBJ2-3; 8 nucleotides match TRBD2. The CDR3 runs to 15 residues. The junction had 4 bases not matched to a gene; V was cut back by 1 base and J by 4 bases. Germline CDR1 reads SEHNR; CDR2 reads FQNEAQ (reference sequence). Here the CDR3 reads CASSLGGRFADTQYF. CDR3 sequence (DNA): TGTGCCAGCAGCTTAGGCGGGAGGTTCGCAGATACGCAGTATTTT.

A remark on this clonotype: Because the library targeted alpha chains, this beta chain is an off-target read whose size means little. The genes are TRBV5-8 and TRBJ1-1; D is perhaps TRBD1 (5 bases). V was pared by 4 bases and J by 2 bases, with 15 bases between. Germline V CDR1 and CDR2: SGHTS, YDEGEE. This CDR3 region has 15 residues. CDR3 in amino acids: CASSLPGEGNTEAFF. The CDR3 DNA is TGTGCCAGCAGCCTCCCGGGGGAAGGTAACACTGAAGCTTTCTTT.

By share of the sample, this clonotype is large. This beta chain was picked up by a library intended for alpha chains and is off target, so its count carries little meaning. The rearrangement joins TRBV4-3 to TRBJ2-1; TRBD2 matches 8 bases. The length of the CDR3 is 16 residues. Trimming removed 0 bases from V and 7 bases from J; junction bases left unmatched: 8. Per germline, CDR1 LGHNA and CDR2 YSLEER. The CDR3 DNA is TGCGCCAGCAGCCAAGATAAACTAGCGGTTATGAATGAGCAGTTCTTC. Translated: CASSQDKLAVMNEQFF.

Comment on this clonotype: The size of this beta chain means little, since it is a stray read in a library made for alpha chains. This sequence joins TRBV6-2 or TRBV6-3 and TRBJ2-3, with unresolved D. This CDR3 is 13 amino acids long. Germline CDR1 and CDR2: MNHEY and SVGEGT. The germline V and J ends were trimmed by 4 bases and 6 bases, with 11 bases remaining between them. The DNA of the CDR3 is TGTGCCAGCAGTTCGAGCCTAGTCGATACGCAGTATTTT. Residues: CASSSSLVDTQYF.

A few counts support this clonotype. This beta chain turned up in a library designed for alpha chains; as an off-target read, its abundance says little. This chain uses TRBV11-2 with TRBJ2-2; D may be TRBD2 (6 bases). V lost 4 bases and J lost 1, with 7 bases in between. The length of the CDR3 is 14 residues. Germline V gene lookup returns CDR1 SGHAT and CDR2 FQNNGV. CDR3 sequence (DNA): TGTGCCAGCAGCTCCGGGAGGAACACCGGGGAGCTGTTTTTT. It yields the protein CASSSGRNTGELFF.

Remarks on this clonotype: This beta chain slipped into a library made for alpha chains as a stray read, so its size is not meaningful. This chain connects TRBV29-1 to TRBJ2-7; the D gene could be TRBD1 or TRBD2 (5 bases each). Trimming removed 7 bases from V and 5 bases from J, with 18 bases in between. Germline lookup yields CDR1 SQVTM and CDR2 ANQGSEA. CDR3 length: 13 residues. CDR3 coding DNA: TGCAGCGCCAAAATGGGGGTTTCCCACGAGCAGTACTTC. Its translation is CSAKMGVSHEQYF.

As regards this clonotype: The library was designed around alpha chains, so this beta chain is a stray read whose abundance carries little weight. The rearrangement joins TRBV9 to TRBJ2-7, with a weak D call TRBD1 (6 bases). The germline V and J ends were trimmed by 4 bases and 3 bases, with 11 bases remaining between them. CDR1 is SGDLS and CDR2 is YYNGEE in the germline V gene. This CDR3 has 13 amino acids. CDR3 sequence: CASSYGTRYEQYF. As DNA, the CDR3 is TGTGCCAGCAGCTACGGGACACGCTACGAGCAGTACTTC.

Worth noting for this clonotype: This beta chain is an off-target read within a library intended for alpha chains, so its frequency means little. This rearrangement joins TRBV7-3 to TRBJ1-1, with a possible D match to TRBD1 (5 bases). V was shortened by 3 bases and J by 2 bases, with 10 bases between the two germline ends. In germline, CDR1 is SGHTA, CDR2 FQGTGA. The CDR3 has 14 amino acids. For the CDR3, the DNA is TGTGCCAGCAGCTTTGAGGGGAGAAACACTGAAGCTTTCTTT. Translated: CASSFEGRNTEAFF.

This clonotype was found once. This beta chain is off target for a library built for alpha chains, so its abundance means little. This chain links TRBV7-2 with TRBJ2-7; D might be TRBD1 or TRBD2, each matching 5 bases. The length of the CDR3 is 14 residues. V was shortened by 2 bases and J by 2 bases, with 10 bases between the two germline ends. Germline V gene sequence: CDR1 SGHTA, CDR2 FQGNSA. CDR3 DNA sequence: TGTGCCAGCAGCTTACGGGACCCCGCCTACGAGCAGTACTTC. It specifies CASSLRDPAYEQYF.

Sample share makes this clonotype hyperexpanded. This beta chain is a stray read from a library made for alpha chains; its abundance is not meaningful. The J gene is TRBJ2-4, the V gene TRBV15, with a weak D call TRBD2 (5 bases). Germline CDR1 is LNHNV and CDR2 is YYDKDF (reference sequence). V gave up 1 base and J gave up 5 bases, with 12 bases separating them. The CDR3 covers 15 residues. The CDR3 nucleotides read TGTGCCACCAGCAGAGCGGACTTTTTGCAAAACATTCAGTACTTC. Amino acids: CATSRADFLQNIQYF.

Concerning this clonotype: This beta chain is an unintended read in a library built for alpha chains; its size means little. The genes are TRBV20-1 and TRBJ1-1; 11 positions agree with TRBD1. Looked up from germline, CDR1 is DFQATT and CDR2 is SNEGSKA (reference sequence). This CDR3 is 13 amino acids long. The V segment lost 5 bases and the J segment 5 bases; nucleotides outside the gene matches: 4. CDR3 protein: CSAPGQGATEAFF. The CDR3 DNA reads TGCAGTGCTCCCGGACAGGGGGCAACTGAAGCTTTCTTT.

With respect to this clonotype: The library was designed around alpha chains, so this beta chain is a stray read whose abundance carries little weight. V and J are TRBV19 and TRBJ2-1; tentatively, D is TRBD1 (5 bases). Trimming pared 4 bases from V and 0 bases from J, leaving 7 bases between. The length of the CDR3 is 14 residues. CDR1 LNHDA and CDR2 SQIVND come from the germline V gene (reference sequence). CDR3 nucleotide sequence: TGTGCCAGTAGTACCGACAGCTCCTACAATGAGCAGTTCTTC. Amino acid sequence: CASSTDSSYNEQFF.

A remark on this clonotype: This beta chain is an unintended read in a library built for alpha chains; its size means little. The chain carries TRBV19 and TRBJ1-3, with D possibly being TRBD1 (5 bases). The V gene's germline CDR1 is LNHDA and CDR2 SQIVND (reference sequence). The CDR3 runs 15 residues. Trimming took 5 bases from V and 4 from J, leaving 15 bases between them. The CDR3 coding sequence is TGTGCCAGTAGTGCTCGACAGTCGTCAGGAAACACCATATATTTT. It encodes CASSARQSSGNTIYF.

Note on this clonotype: This beta chain was picked up by a library intended for alpha chains and is off target, so its count carries little meaning. The chain is built from TRBV27 and TRBJ2-7; 9 nucleotides align to TRBD2. Germline values: CDR1 MNHEY, CDR2 SMNVEV (reference sequence). The length of the CDR3 is 14 residues. The V segment lost 6 bases and the J segment 3 bases; nucleotides outside the gene matches: 6. The CDR3 DNA reads as TGTGCCAGCAGGGGGGCTAGCGGGATCTACGAGCAGTACTTC. This encodes CASRGASGIYEQYF.

In its sample, this clonotype is large. Found in a library prepared for alpha chains, this beta chain is an off-target read, and its abundance has little meaning. The chain links TRBV6-5 to TRBJ2-1, with 11 bases lining up with TRBD2. The V and J ends lost 5 bases and 2 bases, in that order; junction bases with no gene match: 5. Germline-derived CDR1 and CDR2 are MNHEY and SVGAGI. The length of the CDR3 is 16 residues. The CDR3 DNA reads TGTGCCAGCAGTCGAATAGCGGGAGGGGCCTACAATGAGCAGTTCTTC. Its translation: CASSRIAGGAYNEQFF.

This clonotype counts as hyperexpanded. Little can be read into the size of this beta chain, an off-target read in a library designed for alpha chains. The chain uses TRBV7-6 and TRBJ1-1, with D uncertain. This CDR3 has 14 amino acids. Between the trimmed V and J ends, which lost 5 bases and 3 bases, there was a span of 13 bases. Germline-derived CDR1 and CDR2 are SGHVS and FNYEAQ. CDR3 sequence: CASSPGQGHTEAFF. DNA of the CDR3: TGTGCCAGCAGCCCCGGCCAAGGGCACACTGAAGCTTTCTTT.

Of note for this clonotype: This beta chain was picked up by a library intended for alpha chains and is off target, so its count carries little meaning. This chain connects TRBV7-8 to TRBJ2-5; TRBD2 matches 7 bases. From germline, CDR1 is SGHVS and CDR2 FQNEAQ. The CDR3 loop spans 14 amino acids. V lost 6 bases, J lost 3 bases, and 7 bases stayed unmatched. The CDR3 nucleotides read TGTGCCAGCAGTAGAGGGAGGGGAAAAGAGACCCAGTACTTC. It codes for CASSRGRGKETQYF. Drawing the rest from reference TRBV7-8 and TRBJ2-5, the complete variable domain is GAGVSQSPRYKVAKRGQDVALRCDPISGHVSLFWYQQALGQGPEFLTYFQNEAQLDKSGLPSDRFFAERPEGSVSTLKIQRTQQEDSAVYLCASSRGRGKETQYFGPGTRLLVL.

A word on this clonotype: The library was built for alpha chains, so this beta chain is an off-target read and its size means little. The chain joins TRBV4-1 to TRBJ2-7; 7 bases line up with TRBD1. Losses at the gene ends were 1 base for V and 3 bases for J; bases not matched to a gene: 6. The CDR3 covers 15 residues. The germline V gene has CDR1 MGHRA and CDR2 YSYEKL. The CDR3 sequence: CASSQASTGNYEQYF. In DNA form, the CDR3 reads TGCGCCAGCAGCCAAGCCTCGACAGGGAACTACGAGCAGTACTTC.

Remarks on this clonotype: The library was designed around alpha chains, so this beta chain is a stray read whose abundance carries little weight. The rearrangement uses TRBV20-1 and TRBJ2-7; TRBD1 agrees at 9 bases. The CDR3 sequence is 13 residues long. Germline CDR1 is DFQATT and CDR2 is SNEGSKA (reference sequence). Losses at the gene ends were 5 bases for V and 3 bases for J; bases not matched to a gene: 5. Here the CDR3 DNA reads TGCAGTGCTCCCGGGACAGGGAACTACGAGCAGTACTTC. Encoded protein: CSAPGTGNYEQYF.

Note on this clonotype: This beta chain was picked up by a library intended for alpha chains and is off target, so its count carries little meaning. The CDR3 is CASSYTGTWGDTQYF. Written as DNA, the CDR3 is TGTGCCAGCAGTTATACAGGGACGTGGGGAGATACGCAGTATTTT. The chain employs TRBV7-9 and TRBJ2-3, with D perhaps TRBD1 (6 bases). The CDR3 extends over 15 amino acids. Trimming pared 6 bases from V and 5 bases from J, leaving 18 bases between. Germline V lookup: CDR1 SEHNR, CDR2 FQNEAQ (reference sequence).

In regard to this clonotype: For a library built for alpha chains, this beta chain is a stray read; little rests on its size. V gene TRBV3-1 combines with J gene TRBJ2-5; no definite D call. V was trimmed by 0 bases and J by 5 bases, leaving 10 bases between them. The CDR3 totals 14 residues. Per the germline V gene, CDR1 is LGHDT and CDR2 is YNNKEL (reference sequence). The CDR3 spells CASSQDLTSETQYF. In DNA, the CDR3 is TGTGCCAGCAGCCAAGATCTAACAAGTGAGACCCAGTACTTC.

For this clonotype: Found in a library prepared for alpha chains, this beta chain is an off-target read, and its abundance has little meaning. CDR3: CASSLAGTDTQYF. CDR3 in DNA: TGTGCCAGCAGTTTGGCCGGCACAGATACGCAGTATTTT. This rearrangement joins TRBV12-3 or TRBV12-4 to TRBJ2-3; D not certain. The CDR3 is 13 residues long. Trimming shortened V by 3 bases and J by 1 base, and 5 bases separated the two germline ends.

As regards this clonotype: This beta chain is a stray sequence in a library constructed for alpha chains; its clone size is not meaningful. This chain connects TRBV24-1 to TRBJ2-3, with TRBD1 matching over 9 bases. The CDR3 has 15 amino acids. Looked up from germline, CDR1 is KGHDR and CDR2 is SFDVKD. With V trimmed by 2 bases and J by 5 bases, 4 bases remained unmatched. In DNA form, the CDR3 reads TGTGCCACCAGTGATTCACAGGGGGCGGGAGATACGCAGTATTTT. It translates to CATSDSQGAGDTQYF.

By share, this clonotype counts as hyperexpanded. This beta chain is off target for a library built for alpha chains, so its abundance means little. This chain uses TRBV6-5 with TRBJ2-1; TRBD1 aligns across 8 bases. The V segment lost 5 bases and the J segment 2 bases; nucleotides outside the gene matches: 5. The CDR3 spans 15 residues. The germline V gene encodes CDR1 MNHEY and CDR2 SVGAGI. CDR3 DNA sequence: TGTGCCAGCAGTGAACAGGGGGGCGCCTACAATGAGCAGTTCTTC. It encodes CASSEQGGAYNEQFF.